This entry describes one T cell receptor beta chain. Libraries were prepared by immunoSEQ multiplex PCR; TCRdb keeps only in-frame clonotypes and omits some of them. The repertoire holds about 120,000 clones, with about 80% as singletons. The sample originates from a study of blood T cell repertoires in COVID-19. Overall study context: Sites in the United States, Italy and Spain provided acute and convalescent COVID-19 samples.

The germline CDR1 and CDR2 sequences are MDHEN and SYDVKM. This CDR3 is built from 14 residues. V gave up 5 bases and J gave up 7 bases; unmatched junction bases: 10. The sample was peripheral blood. V is TRBV28 and J is TRBJ1-2, with TRBD1 matching over 7 bases. The source of this sequence is an elderly woman with acute or convalescent COVID-19. The CDR3 spells CASSLRQGSSGYTF. The CDR3 DNA sequence: TGTGCCAGCAGTCTACGACAGGGATCGAGTGGCTACACCTTC.